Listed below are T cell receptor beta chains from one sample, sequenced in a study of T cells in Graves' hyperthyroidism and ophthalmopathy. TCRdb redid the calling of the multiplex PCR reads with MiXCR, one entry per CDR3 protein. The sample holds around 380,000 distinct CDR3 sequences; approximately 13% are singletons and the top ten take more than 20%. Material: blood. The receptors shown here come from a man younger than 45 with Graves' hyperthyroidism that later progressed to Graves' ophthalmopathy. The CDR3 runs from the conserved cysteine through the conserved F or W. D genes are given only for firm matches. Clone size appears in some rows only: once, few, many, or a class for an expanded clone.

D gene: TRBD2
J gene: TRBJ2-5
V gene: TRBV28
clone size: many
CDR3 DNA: TGTGCCAGCAGTTTTAGCGGGGGGAAGTACCAAGAGACCCAGTACTTC
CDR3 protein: CASSFSGGKYQETQYF

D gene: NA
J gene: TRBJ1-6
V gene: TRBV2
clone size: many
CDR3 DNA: TGTGCCAGCAGCGAAAGCTCCTATAATTCACCCCTCCACTTT
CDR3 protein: CASSESSYNSPLHF

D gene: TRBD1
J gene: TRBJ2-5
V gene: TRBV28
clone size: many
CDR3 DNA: TGTGCCAGCAGTTTGAGGGACAGGTCGGAGGAGACCCAGTACTTC
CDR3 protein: CASSLRDRSEETQYF

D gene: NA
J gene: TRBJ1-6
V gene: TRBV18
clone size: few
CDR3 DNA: TGTGCCAGCTCACCACAGAGGGATTCACCCCTCCACTTT
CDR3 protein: CASSPQRDSPLHF

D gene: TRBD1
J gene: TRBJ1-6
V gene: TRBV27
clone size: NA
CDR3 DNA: TGTGCCAGCAGTTTTTCCTGGGACAGGGATAATTCACCCCTCCACTTT
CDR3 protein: CASSFSWDRDNSPLHF

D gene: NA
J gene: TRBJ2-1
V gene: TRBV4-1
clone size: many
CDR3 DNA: TGCGCCAGCAGCCAAGTGGACATCTTCTCCTACAATGAGCAGTTCTTC
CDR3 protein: CASSQVDIFSYNEQFF

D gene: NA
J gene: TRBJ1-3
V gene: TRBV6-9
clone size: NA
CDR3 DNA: TGTGCCAGCAGTTCCTTGGCCGGCTCTGGAAACACCATATATTTT
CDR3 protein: CASSSLAGSGNTIYF

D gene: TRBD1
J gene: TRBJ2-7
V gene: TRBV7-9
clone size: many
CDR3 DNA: TGTGCCAGCAGCCGGACAGGGGGCGAATACGAGCAGTACTTC
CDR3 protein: CASSRTGGEYEQYF

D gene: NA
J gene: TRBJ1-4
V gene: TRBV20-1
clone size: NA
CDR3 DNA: TGCAGTGCTGCGGACAGTGCACGGGAAAAACTGTTTTTT
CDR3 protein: CSAADSAREKLFF

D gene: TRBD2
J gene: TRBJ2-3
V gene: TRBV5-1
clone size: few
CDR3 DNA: TGCGCCAGCGCATGGGCGGGGGTTGAAACAGATACGCAGTATTTT
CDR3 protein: CASAWAGVETDTQYF

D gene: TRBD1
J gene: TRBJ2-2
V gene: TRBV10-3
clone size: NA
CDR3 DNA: TGTGCCATCAGTGGTGGGACAGGGAACACCGGGGAGCTGTTTTTT
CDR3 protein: CAISGGTGNTGELFF

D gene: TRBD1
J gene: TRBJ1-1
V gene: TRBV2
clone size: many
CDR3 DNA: TGTGCCAGCAGCGAGGACAGGGGGGAATTGAACACTGAAGCTTTCTTT
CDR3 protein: CASSEDRGELNTEAFF

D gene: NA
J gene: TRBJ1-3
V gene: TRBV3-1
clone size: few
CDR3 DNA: TGTGCCAGCAGCCAGATCCCCGTAAACACCATATATTTT
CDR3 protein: CASSQIPVNTIYF

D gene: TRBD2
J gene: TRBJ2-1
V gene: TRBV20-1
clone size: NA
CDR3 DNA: TGCAGTGCTAGTAAGGCTAGCGGGGGGGGTGGTGAGCAGTTCTTC
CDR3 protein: CSASKASGGGGEQFF

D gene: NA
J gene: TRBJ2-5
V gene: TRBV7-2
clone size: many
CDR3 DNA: TGTGCCAGCAGCTTATGGGCCAGCCAAGAGACCCAGTACTTC
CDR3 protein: CASSLWASQETQYF

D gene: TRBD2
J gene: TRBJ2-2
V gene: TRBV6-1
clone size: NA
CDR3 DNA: TGTGCCAGCAGTGTAAGCGGGGGGGACACCGGGGAGCTGTTTTTT
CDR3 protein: CASSVSGGDTGELFF

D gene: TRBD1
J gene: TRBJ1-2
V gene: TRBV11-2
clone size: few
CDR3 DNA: TGTGCCAGCAGCGATAACAGGGGGCGCGTCAATGGCTACACCTTC
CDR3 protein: CASSDNRGRVNGYTF

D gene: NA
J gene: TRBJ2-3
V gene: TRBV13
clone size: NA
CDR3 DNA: TGTGCCAGCAGCTTAGGGTCGGGAGGCACAGATACGCAGTATTTT
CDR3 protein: CASSLGSGGTDTQYF

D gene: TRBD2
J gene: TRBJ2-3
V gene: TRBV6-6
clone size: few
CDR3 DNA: TGTGCCAGCAGTTACCAGGGACTAGCGGGGGATACGCAGTATTTT
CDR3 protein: CASSYQGLAGDTQYF

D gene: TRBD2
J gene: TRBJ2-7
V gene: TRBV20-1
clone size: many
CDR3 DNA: TGCAGTGCTACCAGCGGGGGGGACTACGAGCAGTACTTC
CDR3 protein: CSATSGGDYEQYF

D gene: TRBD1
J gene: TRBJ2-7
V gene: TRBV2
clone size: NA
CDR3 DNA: TGTGCCAGCAGCGGCACAGGGGGCGGTTCCCACGAGCAGTACTTC
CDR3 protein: CASSGTGGGSHEQYF

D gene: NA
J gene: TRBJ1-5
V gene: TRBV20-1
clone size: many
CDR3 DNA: TGCAGTGCCGACCGACAGACTAATCAGCCCCAGCATTTT
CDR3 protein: CSADRQTNQPQHF

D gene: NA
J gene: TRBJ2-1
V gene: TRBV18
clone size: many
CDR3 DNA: TGTGCCAGCTCACCACCGGAAGGTTGGAATGAGCAGTTCTTC
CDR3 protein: CASSPPEGWNEQFF

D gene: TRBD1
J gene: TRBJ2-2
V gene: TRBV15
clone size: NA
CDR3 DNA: TGTGCCACCAGCAGAGGGCAGGGGGCCACCGGGGAGCTGTTTTTT
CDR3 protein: CATSRGQGATGELFF

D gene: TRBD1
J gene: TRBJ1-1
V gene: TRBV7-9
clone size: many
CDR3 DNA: TGTGCCAGCAGCTCGGGGACAGGTTCGGCTTTCTTT
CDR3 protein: CASSSGTGSAFF

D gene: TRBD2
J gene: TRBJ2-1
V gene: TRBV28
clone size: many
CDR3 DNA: TGTGCCAGCAGTCTGAATTGGTTAGCGGGGGACTACAATGAGCAGTTCTTC
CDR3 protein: CASSLNWLAGDYNEQFF

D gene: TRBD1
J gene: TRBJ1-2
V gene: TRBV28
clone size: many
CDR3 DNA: TGTGCCAGCAGTTTGACAGGGGCCTTCTATGGCTACACCTTC
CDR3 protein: CASSLTGAFYGYTF

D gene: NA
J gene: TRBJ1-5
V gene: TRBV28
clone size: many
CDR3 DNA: TGTGCCAGCAGTTTAAGGGGGAGAGATCAGCCCCAGCATTTT
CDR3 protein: CASSLRGRDQPQHF

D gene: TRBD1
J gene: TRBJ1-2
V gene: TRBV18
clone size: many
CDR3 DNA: TGTGCCAGCTCACAGACAGGGTCTGATGGCTACACCTTC
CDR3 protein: CASSQTGSDGYTF

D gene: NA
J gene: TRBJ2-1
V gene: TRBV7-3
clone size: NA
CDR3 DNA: TGTGCCAGCGGCCACGGGGTTAGCTCCTACAATGAGCAGTTCTTC
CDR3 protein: CASGHGVSSYNEQFF

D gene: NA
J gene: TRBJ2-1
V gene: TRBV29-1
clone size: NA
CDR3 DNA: TGCAGAGTTGAAGATAGGGGCATATACGACAATGAGCAGTTCTTC
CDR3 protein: CRVEDRGIYDNEQFF

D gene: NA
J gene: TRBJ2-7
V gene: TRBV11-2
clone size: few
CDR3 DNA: TGTGCCAGCAGCTCTCTAAAGACCGGTTCCTACGAGCAGTACTTC
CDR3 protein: CASSSLKTGSYEQYF

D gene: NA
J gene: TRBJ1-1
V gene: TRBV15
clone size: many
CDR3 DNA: TGTGCCACCAGCAGAGACAGGGGACTCAACACTGAAGCTTTCTTT
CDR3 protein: CATSRDRGLNTEAFF

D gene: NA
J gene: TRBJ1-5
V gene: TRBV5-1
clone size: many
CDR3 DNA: TGCGCCAGCAGCTTGTGGGGCGGTCAGCCCCAGCATTTT
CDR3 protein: CASSLWGGQPQHF

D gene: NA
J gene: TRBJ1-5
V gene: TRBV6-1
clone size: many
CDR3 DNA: TGTGCCAGCAGTGAAGAGTTCACAGGGCTAAGCGGCAATCAGCCCCAGCATTTT
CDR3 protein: CASSEEFTGLSGNQPQHF

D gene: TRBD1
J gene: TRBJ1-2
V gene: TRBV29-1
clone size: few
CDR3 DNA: TGCAGCGCCACGACAGGGGTGGCCTATGGCTACACCTTC
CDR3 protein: CSATTGVAYGYTF

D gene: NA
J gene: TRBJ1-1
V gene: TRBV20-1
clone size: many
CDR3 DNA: TGCAGTGCTAGAAGGGGATCGGAAAGAGGTACTGAAGCTTTCTTT
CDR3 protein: CSARRGSERGTEAFF

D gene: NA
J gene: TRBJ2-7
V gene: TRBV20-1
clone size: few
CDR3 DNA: TGCAGTGCCGACCCGCAGGCAGCCCTGCAGTACTTC
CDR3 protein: CSADPQAALQYF

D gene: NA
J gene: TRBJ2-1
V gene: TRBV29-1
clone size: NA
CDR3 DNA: TGCAGCGTTGAGCCCGTTGCCTACAATGAGCAGTTCTTC
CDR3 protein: CSVEPVAYNEQFF

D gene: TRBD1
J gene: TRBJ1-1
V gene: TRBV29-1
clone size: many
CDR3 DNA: TGCAGCGTTGAGGGACAGGGGAAGCCTGAAGCTTTCTTT
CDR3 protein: CSVEGQGKPEAFF

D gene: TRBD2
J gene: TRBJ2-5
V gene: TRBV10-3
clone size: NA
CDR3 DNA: TGTGCCATTAAACCGGGACTAGCGGGGGGGCCCGAGACCCAGTACTTC
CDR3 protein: CAIKPGLAGGPETQYF

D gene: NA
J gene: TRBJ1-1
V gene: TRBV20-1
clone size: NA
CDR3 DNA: TGCAGAGCGTCAGGGAACACTGAAGCTTTCTTT
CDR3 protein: CRASGNTEAFF